This TCR beta chain originates from a study of shared clonotypes between healthy human individuals. Study-wide background: CD8 memory received one plate per donor, CD8 naive two, CD4 memory three and CD4 naive three.

This clone was detected once. Into CD45RA+ naive and CD45RA-negative memory subsets, the CD4+ cells were split. Evenly divided among several immunoSEQ plates was the genomic DNA of each subset. The protocol was immunoSEQ multiplex PCR, while the TCRdb copy is restricted to in-frame clones and leaves out a portion. Of about 2.3 million clones detected, just over 90% appear once; the ten largest clones hold roughly 0.36%. The TCR was taken from a man aged 18 to 29 in good health. Some clones in this sample may be carry-over from other donors' samples. Specimen: naive CD4+ T cells from PBMCs. Subset indicated: CD45RA+ positively selected.

CDR3 nucleotides: TGCGCCAGCAGTGATTACAGGGGTGGAACCGGGGAGCTGTTTTTT. Its protein product is CASSDYRGGTGELFF. The J gene is TRBJ2-2, the V gene TRBV10-1; 7 bases line up with TRBD1. There are 15 residues in the CDR3. V was clipped by 3 bases and J by 5 bases; unmatched bases: 6. From germline, CDR1 is WNHNN and CDR2 SYGVQD (reference sequence).